This is a list of T cell receptor beta chains from one sample in a study of cytomegalovirus exposure and HLA in healthy donors. Assay used: immunoSEQ multiplex PCR; TCRdb lists only in-frame clones, some missing. This sample has under 250,000 clones; 70% to 85% occur once, and the top ten carry about 1.7%. The sequencing sample was made of PBMCs. The receptor source for this set is a man aged 45-65 years in good health and CMV-seronegative. The CDR3 runs from the conserved cysteine through the conserved F or W. The D gene is left open where the match is weak. Clone sizes are given selectively: once, few, many, or a class where the clone is expanded.

D	V	J	size	DNA	CDR3
TRBD2	TRBV15	TRBJ2-3	.	TGTGCCACCAGCCTATCCATAAGACTAGCGGGGCGGGATACGCAGTATTTT	CATSLSIRLAGRDTQYF
TRBD1	TRBV19	TRBJ2-3	.	TGTGCCAGTAGTGCCCGACAGGGGGCCGCAGATACGCAGTATTTT	CASSARQGAADTQYF
.	TRBV7-9	TRBJ2-7	few	TGTGCCAGCAGGGCCCAGGGGCGAGGCTACGAGCAGTACTTC	CASRAQGRGYEQYF
TRBD1	TRBV5-1	TRBJ1-3	once	TGCGCCAGCAGCTTCGGGACAGGGTCGGTAAACACCATATATTTT	CASSFGTGSVNTIYF
.	TRBV30	TRBJ1-6	.	TGTGCCTGGAGTGCATCGCGCGGGGGGCGGTTTCAATCACCCCTCCACTTT	CAWSASRGGRFQSPLHF
.	TRBV30	TRBJ1-1	.	TGTGCCTGGAGTCCAACCCGGATAGGGGGGGCGAACACTGAAGCTTTCTTT	CAWSPTRIGGANTEAFF
.	TRBV28	TRBJ1-1	few	TGTGCCAGCAGTTCCGGACAGCTCATGAACACTGAAGCTTTCTTT	CASSSGQLMNTEAFF
TRBD1	TRBV2	TRBJ2-7	.	TGTGCCTGCCTGGAGACAGGGAAGGTGCATGCCTACGAGCAGTACTTC	CACLETGKVHAYEQYF
.	TRBV2	TRBJ1-1	.	TGTGCCAGCAGTGCCCTCCAGCAGGGAGGGGAGGCTTTCTTT	CASSALQQGGEAFF
.	TRBV5-6	TRBJ1-2	.	TGTGCCAGCAGCTGGGGGCGAGACTATGGCTACACCTTC	CASSWGRDYGYTF
.	TRBV5-1	TRBJ2-2	.	TGCGCCAGCAGCTCTAACGGAGTCACCGGGGAGCTGTTTTTT	CASSSNGVTGELFF
TRBD2	TRBV27	TRBJ2-2	.	TGTGCCAGCAGTTTAGGACTAGTAGCCGGGGAGCTGTTTTTT	CASSLGLVAGELFF
.	TRBV28	TRBJ1-1	.	TGTGCCAGCAGTCCCTGGCGCAGGGTTAGTGCTTTCTTT	CASSPWRRVSAFF
.	TRBV27	TRBJ2-3	few	TGTGCCAGCAGGCCACTGATGCAGGCAGATACGCAGTATTTT	CASRPLMQADTQYF
TRBD2	TRBV19	TRBJ2-2	once	TGTGCCAGTAGTATGCCGACTAGCGGGCAGAACACCGGGGAGCTGTTTTTT	CASSMPTSGQNTGELFF
TRBD1	TRBV5-1	TRBJ2-7	.	TGCGCCAGCAGCTTAGATAGGACAGGGGCCAACTACGAGCAGTACTTC	CASSLDRTGANYEQYF
.	TRBV18	TRBJ1-5	.	TGTGCCAGCTCACGGGCGAGGGATCAGCCCCAGCATTTT	CASSRARDQPQHF
.	TRBV6-5	TRBJ2-5	few	TGTGCCAGCAGTTACTCGACGGGTGCTGTTCAGGGGACCCAGTACTTC	CASSYSTGAVQGTQYF
.	TRBV6-5	TRBJ1-2	.	TGTGCCAGCAGTAACCTTGACAGTCACTATGGCTACACCTTC	CASSNLDSHYGYTF
.	TRBV5-1	TRBJ2-7	.	TGCGCCAGCAGCTTGGGGGTTGTTTCAGGGAGGTCCTACGAGCAGTACTTC	CASSLGVVSGRSYEQYF
TRBD1	TRBV7-9	TRBJ1-1	.	TGTGCCAGCAGCGGTCCGGGACAGGGCTCTGAAGCTTTCTTT	CASSGPGQGSEAFF
.	TRBV6-6	TRBJ2-3	.	TGTGCCAGCAGTTACTCGACAGGACCCACAGATACGCAGTATTTT	CASSYSTGPTDTQYF
TRBD2	TRBV4-1	TRBJ2-1	.	TGCGCCAGCAGCCAAGGACCTAGCGGGAGGTTCAATGAGCAGTTCTTC	CASSQGPSGRFNEQFF
TRBD2	TRBV29-1	TRBJ2-5	.	TGCAGCGTTGATGGGACTAGCGGGAACGAGACCCAGTACTTC	CSVDGTSGNETQYF
.	TRBV28	TRBJ2-7	.	TGTGCCAGCAGTTTCCCGCAGACTCCCTACGAGCAGTACTTC	CASSFPQTPYEQYF
TRBD1	TRBV14	TRBJ1-2	.	TGTGCCAGCAGCCCCAGGGACAGGGGGCGAATGGGCTATGGCTACACCTTC	CASSPRDRGRMGYGYTF
.	TRBV27	TRBJ2-5	.	TGTGCCAGCAGACTGGGGGGGACCCAGTACTTC	CASRLGGTQYF
.	TRBV29-1	TRBJ1-1	.	TGCAGCGCGGGACACACTAACACTGAAGCTTTCTTT	CSAGHTNTEAFF
.	TRBV10-3	TRBJ2-7	.	TGTGCCATCTCAGGATCATCCTACGAGCAGTACTTC	CAISGSSYEQYF
.	TRBV5-1	TRBJ1-2	.	TGCGCCAGCAGCTTGGCGGACAGCTATGGCTACACCTTC	CASSLADSYGYTF
.	TRBV21-1	TRBJ2-3	.	TGTGCCAGCAGCTCTCGAGGGACTAGCGGGAGTCGGGGCCCCACAGATACGCAGTATTTT	CASSSRGTSGSRGPTDTQYF
.	TRBV14	TRBJ1-1	.	TGTGCCAGCAGCCAAGACCTAATGAACACTGAAGCTTTCTTT	CASSQDLMNTEAFF
.	TRBV30	TRBJ2-1	.	TGTGCCTGGAGTAAACCGGGACAGGGGGTCCTAGCGGGAGGGCCCAACAATGAGCAGTTCTTC	CAWSKPGQGVLAGGPNNEQFF
.	TRBV7-2	TRBJ2-5	.	TGTGCCAGCAGCGCAGGGTTACAAGAGACCCAGTACTTC	CASSAGLQETQYF
.	TRBV7-2	TRBJ2-7	.	TGTGCCAGCAGCCGGCCGAGGGCACCCTACGAGCAGTACTTC	CASSRPRAPYEQYF
.	TRBV7-4	TRBJ2-3	.	TGTGCCAGCAGCTTAGGTGGATCTCGTGGGCCCCTAGATACGCAGTATTTT	CASSLGGSRGPLDTQYF
TRBD1	TRBV5-4	TRBJ2-7	.	TGTGCCAGCAGTTCCGGGACAGGGGGAAGGGAGCAGTACTTC	CASSSGTGGREQYF
TRBD1	TRBV15	TRBJ2-1	.	TGTGCCACCAGCAGGGACAGGGGACGGACCAAGTTCTTC	CATSRDRGRTKFF
.	TRBV2	TRBJ2-5	.	TGTGCCAGCAGTGAAGAGGTGAGGGAGACCCAGTACTTC	CASSEEVRETQYF
TRBD2	TRBV9	TRBJ2-3	.	TGTGCCAGCAGCTTTGGACTAGCGGAGACAGATACGCAGTATTTT	CASSFGLAETDTQYF
TRBD1	TRBV4-1	TRBJ2-7	.	TGCGCCAGCAGCCAAGATCCCCAGGGGGCTTCCGAGCAGTACTTC	CASSQDPQGASEQYF
.	TRBV11-2	TRBJ2-7	.	TGTGCCAGCAGCCCTCGGAGGGACGCCGGCCGTAGCGAGCAGTACTTC	CASSPRRDAGRSEQYF
TRBD2	TRBV10-3	TRBJ2-7	.	TGTGCCATCAGTGAGTGGATTCCAGGGACTAGCTCCTACGAGCAGTACTTC	CAISEWIPGTSSYEQYF
.	TRBV29-1	TRBJ2-1	.	TGCAGCGTGGCCCGGGACAATGAGCAGTTCTTC	CSVARDNEQFF
.	TRBV6-6	TRBJ2-1	.	TGTGCCAGCACCCAAGGGGGGAGGGGGAATGAGCAGTTCTTC	CASTQGGRGNEQFF
TRBD1	TRBV27	TRBJ1-4	.	TGTGCCAGCAGTCAGACAGGGGGCGGTGAAAAACTGTTTTTT	CASSQTGGGEKLFF
TRBD2	TRBV28	TRBJ2-2	.	TGTGCCAGCAGGCTTAGCGGGAGAGGGGCCGGGGAGCTGTTTTTT	CASRLSGRGAGELFF
.	TRBV5-1	TRBJ2-4	.	TGCGCCAGTCATAACGATGATTGGCCCAAAAACATTCAGTACTTC	CASHNDDWPKNIQYF
.	TRBV27	TRBJ2-1	.	TGTGCCAGCACTAGCTCCTACAATGAGCAGTTCTTC	CASTSSYNEQFF
TRBD2	TRBV2	TRBJ2-3	.	TGTGCCAGCAGCGCTGCTAGCGGGAGCACAGATACGCAGTATTTT	CASSAASGSTDTQYF
TRBD1	TRBV5-4	TRBJ2-1	once	TGTGCCAGCAGCTTGGAGGGACAGGGGCGCGATTACAATGAGCAGTTCTTC	CASSLEGQGRDYNEQFF
TRBD2	TRBV27	TRBJ2-7	.	TGTGCCGGCAGTCCCGGGACTAGCGGGAGGGCCGCCGAGCAGTACTTC	CAGSPGTSGRAAEQYF
TRBD1	TRBV5-1	TRBJ1-6	.	TGCGCCAGCAGCCCGGGACAGCCACTTGTCGGTTCACCCCTCCACTTT	CASSPGQPLVGSPLHF